Given below is one T cell receptor beta chain in context. Its antigen is undetermined. The junction departs from the called germline gene at one end, perhaps through a read error. This specimen belongs to a study of tumor and adjacent non-tumor tissue in lung cancer. Study-level information: Patients were aged about 30 to 76, approximately 11 men and a handful of women, stage I to III.

RNA was extracted from bulk tissue without any cell sorting. Between August and November 2014, newly diagnosed, chemotherapy-naive lung cancer patients underwent thoracic surgery in China. CDR1 is MDHEN, CDR2 SYDVKM, per germline. The CDR3 runs to 14 residues. Study-level findings and limits: Tumor repertoires had a smaller top 100 clone share than normal lung. Tumor TCR diversity, when higher, was linked to shorter survival.

TCRbeta libraries were built with three rounds of nested PCR, modified from ARM-PCR. TCRdb called the multiplex PCR reads again in MiXCR, with one record for every CDR3 protein. Altogether around 140,000 distinct CDR3 sequences are present, around 67% being singletons, with the ten largest covering 18%. The sample consisted of lung tumor tissue. The clonotype originates from a man between 60 and 75 years old with small cell lung cancer. The gene calls are TRBV28 and TRBJ2-5; D gene uncertain. CDR3 region: CVSTLIGLQETQYF. The CDR3 DNA follows: TGTGTCAGCACTTTGATAGGGCTGCAAGAGACCCAGTACTTC.